A selection of T cell receptor beta chains follows, all from one sample in a study of T cells after somatic rescue of genetic block. Profiled with immunoSEQ multiplex PCR; TCRdb holds only in-frame clones, not every one. This sample has 9,500 to 15,000 clones, with 65% to 85% found just once. The sample taken for sequencing was peripheral blood mononuclear cells (PBMCs). The receptors stem from a boy aged 5-17 years. CDR3s include the opening cysteine and the closing phenylalanine or tryptophan. The D gene is left open where the match is weak. A row's size may be missing; if present it is once, few, many or a size class.

cdr3_nt,cdr3_aa,j_call,clone_size,v_call,d_call
TGTGCCAGTAGTATCGAACGGATTAATTCACCCCTCCACTTT,CASSIERINSPLHF,TRBJ1-6,.,TRBV19,.
TGTGCCAGCAGTTTAAGGGCCAGGGGACCCCCCTATAGCAATCAGCCCCAGCATTTT,CASSLRARGPPYSNQPQHF,TRBJ1-5,.,TRBV27,.
TGTGCCAGCTCGCCCCGACTAGTCCAGGGAACTCTCGAGCAGTTCTTC,CASSPRLVQGTLEQFF,TRBJ2-1,.,TRBV18,.
TGTGCCAGCTGGACAGGGGCTAAAGGAGAGCAGTACTTC,CASWTGAKGEQYF,TRBJ2-7,.,TRBV6-5,TRBD1
TGCGCCAGCAGCCCATCTCCAATTTGGACAGGGGAACGGGGAAACACCATATATTTT,CASSPSPIWTGERGNTIYF,TRBJ1-3,once,TRBV5-1,TRBD1
TGTGCCATCAGGGGGGCAGGGAGTAACGAGCAGTACTTC,CAIRGAGSNEQYF,TRBJ2-7,.,TRBV10-3,.
TGTGCCAGCAGCACCAGACAGGGGCCCCACGAGCAGTACTTC,CASSTRQGPHEQYF,TRBJ2-7,.,TRBV6-5,TRBD1
TGTGCCAGCTCACCACTCCTGACTAGTCTAGCCGATACGCAGTATTTT,CASSPLLTSLADTQYF,TRBJ2-3,.,TRBV18,.
TGTGCCAGCAGTCCGGGACTAGCGGGGAGGGGTAATGAGCAGTTCTTC,CASSPGLAGRGNEQFF,TRBJ2-1,.,TRBV6-9,TRBD2
TGCAGCGTTGATTCCCGCACAGATACGCAGTATTTT,CSVDSRTDTQYF,TRBJ2-3,.,TRBV29-1,.
TGTGCCAGTACCCTACAGGGAGGAAATGAAAAACTGTTTTTT,CASTLQGGNEKLFF,TRBJ1-4,.,TRBV19,.
TGTGCCACCAGCAGATCCCCGGGCCCCGATACGCAGTATTTT,CATSRSPGPDTQYF,TRBJ2-3,medium-sized,TRBV15,.
TGTGCCAGCACCCCCTTTGAAGCTTTCTTT,CASTPFEAFF,TRBJ1-1,.,TRBV28,.
TGTGCCAGCAGCTCCTCGTACGAGCAGTACTTC,CASSSSYEQYF,TRBJ2-7,.,TRBV11-2,.
TGTGCCAGCAGCTTACAAGGAGCGCAGTATTTT,CASSLQGAQYF,TRBJ2-3,.,TRBV7-5,.
TGTGCCAGAAAGCCGTACAGGCACACAGATACGCAGTATTTT,CARKPYRHTDTQYF,TRBJ2-3,.,TRBV5-3,.
TGTGCCAGCAGTGAAGTGGCAGAGACCCAGTACTTC,CASSEVAETQYF,TRBJ2-5,.,TRBV2,.
TGTGCCAGCAGCTTAGAAGCTGAAAAACTGTTTTTT,CASSLEAEKLFF,TRBJ1-4,few,TRBV7-9,.
TGTGCCATCCGTAGGGACCTAGCGGGAGGGCCCGTCCAGAGCATCTACGAGCAGTACTTC,CAIRRDLAGGPVQSIYEQYF,TRBJ2-7,.,TRBV10-3,TRBD2
TGTGCCAGCTCACCCGGGGGCCCCGGGAACACTGAAGCTTTCTTT,CASSPGGPGNTEAFF,TRBJ1-1,.,TRBV18,.
TGTGCCAGCAGTCCCCTAGGCCCTGCTTACGAGCAGTACTTC,CASSPLGPAYEQYF,TRBJ2-7,.,TRBV28,.
TGTGCCTGGACAGGGGCCTACGAGCAGTACTTC,CAWTGAYEQYF,TRBJ2-7,.,TRBV30,.
TGTGCCAGCAGTTTATCGCGGAACACTGAAGCTTTCTTT,CASSLSRNTEAFF,TRBJ1-1,medium-sized,TRBV27,.
TGCAGCGTACGAGATGGACTTTCTGAAGCTTTCTTT,CSVRDGLSEAFF,TRBJ1-1,few,TRBV29-1,.
TGTGCCAGTAGCCTTCCTAACCCACTAGCGGGAGTTAGTGAGCAGTTCTTC,CASSLPNPLAGVSEQFF,TRBJ2-1,large,TRBV19,TRBD2
TGTGCCAGCGGAAGATATAGCGATCAGCCCCAGCATTTT,CASGRYSDQPQHF,TRBJ1-5,few,TRBV28,.
TGTGCCAGTAGGGGACAGGGTAGAGGCCAGCCCCAGCATTTT,CASRGQGRGQPQHF,TRBJ1-5,.,TRBV19,TRBD1
TGTGCCAGCAGCCGCGGGACAGCTGTTGAAAAACTGTTTTTT,CASSRGTAVEKLFF,TRBJ1-4,.,TRBV27,TRBD1
TGTGCCAGCAGCGCCCGGGGAGTTAACTCTGGAAACACCATATATTTT,CASSARGVNSGNTIYF,TRBJ1-3,.,TRBV9,.
TGTGCCAGCTCACTCGTCGGAGGGCAGGGGGCTTTTGGCTACACCTTC,CASSLVGGQGAFGYTF,TRBJ1-2,.,TRBV18,TRBD1
TGCGCCAGCAGCCAAGAGAGAAGCGGGGTGGCAGATACGCAGTATTTT,CASSQERSGVADTQYF,TRBJ2-3,.,TRBV4-1,TRBD2
TGTGCCAGCTCACCGCCTTACAGGTTAGCGGGCACAGATACGCAGTATTTT,CASSPPYRLAGTDTQYF,TRBJ2-3,.,TRBV18,.
TGTGCCAGCTCTGAGACAGGACCCTTTCGGAACGAGCAGTACTTC,CASSETGPFRNEQYF,TRBJ2-7,.,TRBV18,.
TGTGCCAGCAGTTTCAGGTCTACCTCCTACGAGCAGTACTTC,CASSFRSTSYEQYF,TRBJ2-7,.,TRBV2,.
TGTGCCATCAGTGAAGGGGCGGGGTTACAAGAGACCCAGTACTTC,CAISEGAGLQETQYF,TRBJ2-5,.,TRBV10-3,.
TGTGCCAGCAGTTTCTCTAGCGGGAGGATTATCTACTCCTACAATGAGCAGTTCTTC,CASSFSSGRIIYSYNEQFF,TRBJ2-1,.,TRBV27,TRBD2
TGTGCCAGCAGTTTCGACAGAAACACCGGGGAGCTGTTTTTT,CASSFDRNTGELFF,TRBJ2-2,.,TRBV5-6,.
TGTGCCAGCAGCCAAGACCTCCACGGGAGGATCAATGAGCAGTTCTTC,CASSQDLHGRINEQFF,TRBJ2-1,.,TRBV4-2,TRBD2
TGTGCCAGCAGCAGCCCGGGTAGCGGGAGAAATACGCAGTATTTT,CASSSPGSGRNTQYF,TRBJ2-3,.,TRBV13,TRBD2
TGTGCCAGCAGCTTAGCTTCGAAGGGCGAGCAGTACTTC,CASSLASKGEQYF,TRBJ2-7,few,TRBV11-2,.
TGTGCCAGCAGTACCCCATCCAGGGGTCGTGGCTACACCTTC,CASSTPSRGRGYTF,TRBJ1-2,once,TRBV25-1,.
TGTGCCAGCAGACTCGACCGTAGTAAGAATCAGCCCCAGCATTTT,CASRLDRSKNQPQHF,TRBJ1-5,once,TRBV6-5,.
TGTGCCAGCAGCTTTTACTCCCTTCCTAGTAGGACTGAAGCTTTCTTT,CASSFYSLPSRTEAFF,TRBJ1-1,.,TRBV5-5,.
TGTGCCAGCAGACGGGACAGCACAGATACGCAGTATTTT,CASRRDSTDTQYF,TRBJ2-3,.,TRBV6-5,.